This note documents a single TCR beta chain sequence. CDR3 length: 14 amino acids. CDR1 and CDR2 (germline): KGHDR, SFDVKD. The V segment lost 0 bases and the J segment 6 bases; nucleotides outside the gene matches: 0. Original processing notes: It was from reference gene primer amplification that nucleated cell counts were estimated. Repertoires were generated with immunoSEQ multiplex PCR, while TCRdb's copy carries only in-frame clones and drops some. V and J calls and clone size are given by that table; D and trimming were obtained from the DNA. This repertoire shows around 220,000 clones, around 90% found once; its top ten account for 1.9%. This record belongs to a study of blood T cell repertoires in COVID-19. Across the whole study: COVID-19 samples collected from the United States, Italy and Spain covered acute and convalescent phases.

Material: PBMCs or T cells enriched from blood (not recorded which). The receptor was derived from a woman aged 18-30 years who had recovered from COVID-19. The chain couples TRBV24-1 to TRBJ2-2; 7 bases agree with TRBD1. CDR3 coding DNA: TGTGCCACCAGTGATTTGGGACAGGCCGGGGAGCTGTTTTTT. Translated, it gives CATSDLGQAGELFF.